One TCR beta chain is described in this entry. Its target is not known. The sample belongs to a study of CD8+ T cells in alopecia areata. Overall study findings and caveats: Scalp and blood samples kept many expanded lesional clones throughout tofacitinib. More clonal than normal scalp was lesional scalp, particularly alopecia totalis/universalis.

Sequencing used cDNA as its template, made by extracting RNA and reverse transcribing it. The data were produced by immunoSEQ multiplex PCR, yet TCRdb's version contains in-frame clones alone and is incomplete. The sample gives 95,000 to 100,000 clones, roughly two thirds of which show up once; 15% to 18% is in the top ten. Treatment given: oral pan-JAK inhibitor, 5-10 mg twice daily. V was trimmed by 3 bases and J by 1 base, leaving 9 bases between them. CDR1 and CDR2 (germline): MDHEN, SYDVKM. The CDR3 covers 14 residues. The material sequenced was CD8+ T cells sorted from blood, taken at week 4, from a patient treated with tofacitinib. V and J are TRBV28 and TRBJ1-1; D call uncertain. The TCR was taken from a human donor with alopecia areata. The CDR3 DNA follows: TGTGCCAGCAGTTTTAGAGGGCGGAACACTGAAGCTTTCTTT. It specifies CASSFRGRNTEAFF.